The 30 T cell receptor beta chains listed next were all sequenced from one sample in a study of radiotherapy plus CTLA-4 blockade in lung cancer. Libraries were prepared by immunoSEQ multiplex PCR; TCRdb keeps only in-frame clonotypes and omits some of them. The profile shows around 110,000 clones, more than 75% of them singletons. Here the sequenced sample was peripheral blood, taken from a patient treated with radiotherapy plus ipilimumab. Receptors were obtained from a human donor with non-small cell lung cancer that progressed on radiotherapy plus ipilimumab. Some clones in this sample may be carry-over from other donors' samples.

V gene TRBV5-4 combines with J gene TRBJ1-1, with D uncertain. Looked up from germline, CDR1 is SGHNT and CDR2 is YYREEE (reference sequence). V gave up 3 bases and J gave up 3 bases, with 15 bases separating them. The CDR3 length is 15 residues. CDR3 region: CASSSYTGRDTEAFF. CDR3 coding DNA: TGTGCCAGCAGCTCGTACACCGGGCGGGACACTGAAGCTTTCTTT.

The chain has TRBV5-1 and TRBJ1-1; D is ambiguous. The germline V gene has CDR1 SGHRS and CDR2 YFSETQ. The ends were cut back, 5 bases at V and 1 base at J, with 12 bases in the middle. The CDR3 contains 14 residues. The CDR3 sequence is CASRFQASNTEAFF. The CDR3 coding sequence is TGCGCCAGCAGATTTCAGGCTTCGAACACTGAAGCTTTCTTT.

V usage is TRBV19 and J usage is TRBJ1-2; D uncertain. V lost 2 bases and J 3 bases, leaving 10 bases between the germline ends. This CDR3 comprises 14 residues. Germline values: CDR1 LNHDA, CDR2 SQIVND (reference sequence). CDR3 DNA sequence: TGTGCCAGTAGTATATCCCCCGACGACTATGGCTACACCTTC. It yields the protein CASSISPDDYGYTF.

This chain joins TRBV21-1 and TRBJ2-5; the table's D call, TRBD2, has no DNA check behind it. TRBV21-1 is classified as a pseudogene. The CDR3 runs 17 residues. The CDR3 loop reads CASSKEGASGEEETQYF. The CDR3 region has the DNA TGTGCCAGCAGCAAAGAGGGGGCTAGCGGGGAAGAGGAGACCCAGTACTTC.

The gene calls are TRBV19 and TRBJ2-3; TRBD1 might be the D (6 bases). The CDR3 spans 14 residues. The germline gives CDR1 LNHDA, CDR2 SQIVND (reference sequence). Trimming cost V 10 bases and J 3 bases, with 17 bases left between them. The CDR3 spells CATPWGRATDTQYF. The DNA for the CDR3 is TGTGCCACACCGTGGGGGCGGGCAACAGATACGCAGTATTTT.

The V gene is TRBV10-3, the J gene TRBJ2-2, with 7 positions matching TRBD1. Germline assignment: CDR1 ENHRY and CDR2 SYGVKD. The CDR3 runs to 15 residues. Trimming took 4 bases from V and 2 from J; bases not matched to a gene: 4. The CDR3 sequence is CAISVGQINTGELFF. CDR3 DNA: TGTGCCATCAGTGTGGGACAGATCAACACCGGGGAGCTGTTTTTT.

The chain has TRBV2 and TRBJ2-5; D unresolved. CDR3 size: 14 residues. The V and J ends lost 8 bases and 1 base respectively, with 14 bases between them. Germline CDR1 reads SNHLY; CDR2 reads FYNNEI. CDR3 sequence reads: CASELSQLQETQYF. The DNA of the CDR3 is TGTGCCAGCGAACTCAGTCAGCTCCAAGAGACCCAGTACTTC.

V and J are TRBV5-1 and TRBJ1-4; 9 positions agree with TRBD1. The germline V gene encodes CDR1 SGHRS and CDR2 YFSETQ. J was trimmed by 4 bases and V by 4 bases; bases with no gene match: 8. This CDR3 is 16 amino acids long. The CDR3 nucleotides are TGCGCCAGCAGCCCCAACGTGGGACAGGGTAATGAAAAACTGTTTTTT. Its translation is CASSPNVGQGNEKLFF.

The rearrangement uses TRBV28 and TRBJ1-2, with 9 nucleotides matching TRBD1. Per the germline V gene, CDR1 is MDHEN and CDR2 is SYDVKM. The V segment lost 6 bases and the J segment 4 bases; nucleotides outside the gene matches: 12. This CDR3 spans 16 amino acids. In nucleotides, the CDR3 is TGTGCCAGCAGACAACAGGGGGCGCGTCTTAGCTATGGCTACACCTTC. This encodes CASRQQGARLSYGYTF.

The rearrangement joins TRBV29-1 to TRBJ1-2; D unresolved. The germline V gene encodes CDR1 SQVTM and CDR2 ANQGSEA. V dropped 7 bases and J dropped 6 bases, with 18 bases sitting between them. The CDR3 runs 13 residues. The CDR3 sequence: CSAIPVGGNGYTF. CDR3 nucleotides: TGCAGCGCCATACCCGTTGGAGGAAATGGCTACACCTTC.

CDR3 in DNA: TGTGCCAGCAGTGCGTGGAGCGAAGGGGGCACAGATACGCAGTATTTT. This sequence encodes CASSAWSEGGTDTQYF. The gene calls are TRBV6-1 and TRBJ2-3; tentatively, D is TRBD1 (5 bases). With 4 bases removed from V and 1 base from J, the gap between germline ends came to 15 bases. Per germline, CDR1 MNHNS and CDR2 SASEGT. The CDR3 has 16 residues.

In this sample, this clone turned up a few times. This chain links TRBV11-2 with TRBJ2-7; D remains unclear. The V gene's germline CDR1 is SGHAT and CDR2 FQNNGV. The CDR3 consists of 15 residues. Deletions cut 0 bases from V and 0 bases from J, with 9 bases between. The CDR3 reads CASSLERLGSYEQYF. CDR3 DNA sequence: TGTGCCAGCAGCTTAGAGCGTCTAGGCTCCTACGAGCAGTACTTC.

This clone showed up many times. This chain connects TRBV4-3 to TRBJ2-2; 8 bases map to TRBD2. V lost 0 bases to trimming and J lost 6 bases; unmatched junction nucleotides: 6. This CDR3 region has 16 residues. Germline assignment: CDR1 LGHNA and CDR2 YSLEER. The CDR3 DNA reads as TGCGCCAGCAGCCAAGATCCAGCGGGGGAGGCCGGGGAGCTGTTTTTT. Protein sequence: CASSQDPAGEAGELFF.

V is TRBV4-2 and J is TRBJ2-2; the D is unclear. V lost 0 bases, J lost 3 bases, and 11 bases lay in between. This CDR3 spans 16 amino acids. Germline V lookup: CDR1 LGHNA, CDR2 YNFKEQ. The CDR3 sequence: CASSQDVRGYTGELFF. In DNA, the CDR3 is TGTGCCAGCAGCCAAGATGTTCGAGGATACACCGGGGAGCTGTTTTTT.

The rearrangement links TRBV4-2 to TRBJ2-7; 7 bases map to TRBD2. Germline V gene lookup returns CDR1 LGHNA and CDR2 YNFKEQ. V dropped 4 bases and J dropped 3; count of bases not matched to a gene: 9. This CDR3 has 15 amino acids. The CDR3 region has the DNA TGTGCCAGCAGCCCCCAAGCGGGGAAGGACTACGAGCAGTACTTC. Amino acid sequence: CASSPQAGKDYEQYF.

V gene TRBV19 combines with J gene TRBJ1-4; D is perhaps TRBD1 (5 bases). This CDR3 has 15 residues. From germline, CDR1 is LNHDA and CDR2 SQIVND (reference sequence). The V gene lost 8 bases and the J gene lost 6 bases, with 19 bases spanning the gap. CDR3 sequence (DNA): TGTGCCAGTTCTTGGGACCCCAGTTTGGATGAAAAACTGTTTTTT. Its protein product is CASSWDPSLDEKLFF.

The V and J genes are TRBV5-1 and TRBJ2-2; 10 bases align to TRBD2. Germline loops: CDR1 SGHRS, CDR2 YFSETQ. V shed 2 bases, J shed 4 bases, and the junction held 8 bases outside the gene matches. The CDR3 has 17 amino acids. The CDR3 bases are TGCGCCAGCAGCTTAAGCCTAGCGGGGGATTCCACCGGGGAGCTGTTTTTT. Protein product: CASSLSLAGDSTGELFF.

The chain links TRBV27 to TRBJ1-4; 10 bases fit TRBD1. The junction had 7 bases not matched to a gene; V was cut back by 8 bases and J by 7 bases. Germline V lookup: CDR1 MNHEY, CDR2 SMNVEV (reference sequence). The CDR3 runs 14 residues. The CDR3 is CASGTGTGVEKLFF. CDR3 DNA: TGTGCCAGCGGAACCGGGACAGGGGTTGAAAAACTGTTTTTT.

The rearrangement joins TRBV2 to TRBJ1-2, with 10 bases that match TRBD1. The CDR3 has 12 residues. J was trimmed by 8 bases and V by 10 bases; bases with no gene match: 7. Germline assignment: CDR1 SNHLY and CDR2 FYNNEI. CDR3 region: CAITGTGEGYTF. The CDR3 DNA follows: TGTGCCATCACCGGGACAGGGGAGGGCTACACCTTC. The variable domain in full, completed from reference TRBV2 and TRBJ1-2, reads EPEVTQTPSHQVTQMGQEVILRCVPISNHLYFYWYRQILGQKVEFLVSFYNNEISEKSEIFDDQFSVERPDGSNFTLKIRSTKLEDSAMYFCAITGTGEGYTFGSGTRLTVV.

The chain has TRBV4-3 and TRBJ2-5; TRBD1 matches at 8 bases. The CDR3 is made up of 13 amino acids. From germline, CDR1 is LGHNA and CDR2 YSLEER. Losses at the gene ends were 3 bases for V and 7 bases for J; bases not matched to a gene: 4. The CDR3 DNA sequence: TGCGCCAGCAGCCAGGACAGGGTTGGGACCCAGTACTTC. Its protein is CASSQDRVGTQYF.

The rearrangement uses TRBV25-1 and TRBJ1-5; D is perhaps TRBD1 (5 bases). The germline V gene encodes CDR1 MGHDK and CDR2 SYGVNS. The CDR3 is 13 residues long. The V end lost 4 bases, the J end lost 4 bases, and 8 bases lay between the germline ends. In DNA form, the CDR3 reads TGTGCCAGCAGTGGAGGGGCGAATCAGCCCCAGCATTTT. This translates into CASSGGANQPQHF.

The V call is TRBV10-3, the J call TRBJ1-6; 9 bases line up with TRBD1. The CDR3 consists of 17 residues. Germline CDR1 ENHRY, CDR2 SYGVKD. V was pared by 10 bases and J by 1 base, with 11 bases of the junction left unmatched. CDR3 bases: TGTGCCACCGAAGGGGACAGGGCCAGATCCTATAATTCACCCCTCCACTTT. The encoded protein is CATEGDRARSYNSPLHF.

In its sample, this clone was seen once. This sequence joins TRBV5-4 and TRBJ1-5; 10 nucleotides match TRBD1. The trim removed 4 bases at V and 6 bases at J, leaving 7 bases unmatched. In germline, CDR1 is SGHNT, CDR2 YYREEE (reference sequence). This CDR3 has 15 residues. CDR3 sequence reads: CASSVGQGQGQPQHF. The CDR3 coding sequence is TGTGCCAGCAGCGTGGGACAGGGGCAGGGTCAGCCCCAGCATTTT. Using reference TRBV5-4 and TRBJ1-5 for the parts outside the CDR3, the full variable domain is ETGVTQSPTHLIKTRGQQVTLRCSSQSGHNTVSWYQQALGQGPQFIFQYYREEENGRGNFPPRFSGLQFPNYSSELNVNALELDDSALYLCASSVGQGQGQPQHFGDGTRLSIL.

This clone has only one observation. The rearrangement joins TRBV6-1 to TRBJ1-2; 7 bases align to TRBD1. J lost 3 bases, V lost 7 bases, and 8 bases had no gene match. The CDR3 is 14 amino acids. Germline V gives CDR1 MNHNS, CDR2 SASEGT. The CDR3 protein is CASNPGQQHYGYTF. The CDR3, as DNA: TGTGCCAGCAATCCGGGACAGCAGCACTATGGCTACACCTTC.

The chain joins TRBV5-6 to TRBJ1-6; 9 bases align to TRBD1. CDR3 length: 15 amino acids. Germline CDR1 reads SGHDT; CDR2 reads YYEEEE. With V trimmed by 3 bases and J by 7 bases, 5 bases remained unmatched. In DNA form, the CDR3 reads TGTGCCAGCAGCTCAGGGACAGGGTTCAATTCACCCCTCCACTTT. Its translation is CASSSGTGFNSPLHF.

This clone was seen once. V usage is TRBV28 and J usage is TRBJ2-7, with TRBD2 matching over 13 bases. V lost 5 bases to trimming and J lost 6 bases; unmatched junction nucleotides: 7. Per germline, CDR1 MDHEN and CDR2 SYDVKM. This CDR3 comprises 15 residues. DNA for the CDR3: TGTGCCAGCAGTCTAACTAGCGGGGGGGCCGTCGAGCAGTACTTC. This codes for CASSLTSGGAVEQYF.

The V gene is TRBV6-5, the J gene TRBJ1-1; unclear D gene. The V and J ends lost 8 bases and 5 bases respectively, with 15 bases between them. Germline V gene data show CDR1 as MNHEY and CDR2 as SVGAGI. CDR3 length equals 13 residues. The CDR3 region has the DNA TGTGCCAGCCGAAGCCATGGGCAGACTGAAGCTTTCTTT. Translated: CASRSHGQTEAFF.

This chain links TRBV15 with TRBJ2-7, with D possibly matching TRBD2 (5 bases). Trimming pared 0 bases from V and 2 bases from J, leaving 11 bases between. The CDR3 totals 15 residues. Germline CDR1 LNHNV, CDR2 YYDKDF (reference sequence). The CDR3 DNA follows: TGTGCCACCAGCAGAGAAGCGGATTATCCCTACGAGCAGTACTTC. Its protein product is CATSREADYPYEQYF.

The chain has TRBV7-9 and TRBJ1-4, with D possibly TRBD1 on 5 matching bases. CDR1 SEHNR and CDR2 FQNEAQ come from the germline V gene (reference sequence). The CDR3 is 16 residues long. V lost 5 bases and J 4 bases, leaving 17 bases between the germline ends. In nucleotides, the CDR3 is TGTGCCAGCAGCACCGGGACCGAGTCTAATAATGAAAAACTGTTTTTT. Encoded protein: CASSTGTESNNEKLFF.

This clone appeared once. The chain recombines TRBV4-3 with TRBJ1-1, with D possibly matching TRBD1 (5 bases). This CDR3 is 12 amino acids long. V shed 6 bases and J shed 7 bases, with 12 bases lying between them. Per germline, CDR1 LGHNA and CDR2 YSLEER. CDR3 coding DNA: TGCGCCAGCAGGGGGGAGTGCTATGAAGCTTTCTTT. It yields the protein CASRGECYEAFF.